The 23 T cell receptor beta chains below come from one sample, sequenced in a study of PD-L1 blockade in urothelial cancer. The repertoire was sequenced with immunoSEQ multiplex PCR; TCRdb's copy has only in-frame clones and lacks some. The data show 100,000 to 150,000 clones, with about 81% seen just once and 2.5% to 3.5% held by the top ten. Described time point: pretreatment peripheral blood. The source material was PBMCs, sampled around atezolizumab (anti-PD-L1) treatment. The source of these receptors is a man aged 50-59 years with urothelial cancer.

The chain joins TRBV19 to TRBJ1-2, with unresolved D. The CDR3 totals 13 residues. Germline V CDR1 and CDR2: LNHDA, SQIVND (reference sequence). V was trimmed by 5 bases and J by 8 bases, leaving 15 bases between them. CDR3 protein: CASSPRRAPGYTF. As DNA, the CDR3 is TGTGCCAGTAGTCCCCGAAGAGCGCCAGGCTACACCTTC.

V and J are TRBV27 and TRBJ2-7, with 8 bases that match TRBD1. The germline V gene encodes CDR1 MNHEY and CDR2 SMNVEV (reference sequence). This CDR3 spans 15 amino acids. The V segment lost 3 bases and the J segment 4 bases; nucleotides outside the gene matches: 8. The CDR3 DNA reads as TGTGCCAGCAGTTTTTTGGACAGGGTAGTTTACGAGCAGTACTTC. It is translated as CASSFLDRVVYEQYF.

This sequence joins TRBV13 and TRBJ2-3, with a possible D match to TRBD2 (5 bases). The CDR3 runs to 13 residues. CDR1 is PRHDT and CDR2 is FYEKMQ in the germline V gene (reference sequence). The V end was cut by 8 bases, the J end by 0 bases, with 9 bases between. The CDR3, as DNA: TGTGCCAGCCGGTTAGCGAGCACAGATACGCAGTATTTT. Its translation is CASRLASTDTQYF.

CDR3 loop: CASSLVLAGELFF. The CDR3 DNA reads as TGTGCCAGCAGCTTAGTGTTAGCCGGGGAGCTGTTTTTT. The chain carries TRBV11-3 and TRBJ2-2; D unclear. Germline V gives CDR1 SGHNT, CDR2 YENEEA. This CDR3 has 13 residues. The V and J ends lost 1 base and 6 bases respectively, with 6 bases between them. The whole variable domain, filled in from reference TRBV11-3 and TRBJ2-2, reads EAGVVQSPRYKIIEKKQPVAFWCNPISGHNTLYWYLQNLGQGPELLIRYENEEAVDDSQLPKDRFSAERLKGVDSTLKIQPAELGDSAVYLCASSLVLAGELFFGEGSRLTVL.

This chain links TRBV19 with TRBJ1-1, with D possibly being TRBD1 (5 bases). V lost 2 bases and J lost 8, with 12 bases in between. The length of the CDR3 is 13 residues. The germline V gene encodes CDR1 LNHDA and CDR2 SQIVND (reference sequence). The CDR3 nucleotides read TGTGCCAGTAGTATAAGGGGCCAAAGCGAAGCTTTCTTT. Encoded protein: CASSIRGQSEAFF.

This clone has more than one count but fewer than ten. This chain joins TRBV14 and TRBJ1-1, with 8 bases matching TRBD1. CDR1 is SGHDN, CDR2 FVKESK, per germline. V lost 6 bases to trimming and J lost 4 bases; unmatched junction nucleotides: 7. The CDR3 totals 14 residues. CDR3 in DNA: TGTGCCAGCAGGAGACAGGGGTTTGGCACTGAAGCTTTCTTT. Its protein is CASRRQGFGTEAFF.

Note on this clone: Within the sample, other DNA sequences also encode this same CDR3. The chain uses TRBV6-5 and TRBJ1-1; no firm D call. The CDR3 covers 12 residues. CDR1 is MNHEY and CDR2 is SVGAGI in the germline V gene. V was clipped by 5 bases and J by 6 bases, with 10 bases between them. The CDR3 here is CASSRGRAEAFF. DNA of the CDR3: TGTGCCAGCAGTCGGGGTCGGGCTGAAGCTTTCTTT.

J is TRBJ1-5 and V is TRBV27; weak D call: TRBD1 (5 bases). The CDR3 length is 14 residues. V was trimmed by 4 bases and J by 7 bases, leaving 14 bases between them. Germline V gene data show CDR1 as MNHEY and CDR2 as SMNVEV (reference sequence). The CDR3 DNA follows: TGTGCCAGCAGTTCCCGGGGGACTGTGCAGCCCCAGCATTTT. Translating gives CASSSRGTVQPQHF.

CDR3 nucleotides: TGTGCCAGCAGCTTACTTTCAGGTAGCGCGAGTCTCAGGACCCAGTACTTC. It translates to CASSLLSGSASLRTQYF. J is TRBJ2-5 and V is TRBV7-9; tentative D call: TRBD2 (5 bases). The length of the CDR3 is 17 residues. Germline CDR1 and CDR2: SEHNR and FQNEAQ (reference sequence). V was shortened by 2 bases and J by 7 bases, with 23 bases between the two germline ends.

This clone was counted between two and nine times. The DNA of the CDR3 is TGTGCCAGCAGTTGGTTTAGACAGGGGGGTGGCTACACCTTC. Its translation: CASSWFRQGGGYTF. The chain is built from TRBV28 and TRBJ1-2; 9 bases agree with TRBD1. J was trimmed by 7 bases and V by 4 bases; bases with no gene match: 7. CDR1 MDHEN and CDR2 SYDVKM come from the germline V gene. The CDR3 length is 14 residues.

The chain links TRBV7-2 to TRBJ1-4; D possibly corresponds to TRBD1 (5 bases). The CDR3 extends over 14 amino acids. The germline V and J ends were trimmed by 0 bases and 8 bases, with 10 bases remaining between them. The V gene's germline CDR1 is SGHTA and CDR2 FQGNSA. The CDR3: CASSLAGAGEKLFF. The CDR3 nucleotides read TGTGCCAGCAGCTTAGCAGGGGCCGGGGAAAAACTGTTTTTT.

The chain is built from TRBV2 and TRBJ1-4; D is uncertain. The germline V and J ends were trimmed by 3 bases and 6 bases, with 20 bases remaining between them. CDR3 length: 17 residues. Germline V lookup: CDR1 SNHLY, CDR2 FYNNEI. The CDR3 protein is CASSDYGRWRADEKLFF. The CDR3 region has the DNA TGTGCCAGCAGTGATTATGGGCGGTGGCGGGCCGATGAAAAACTGTTTTTT.

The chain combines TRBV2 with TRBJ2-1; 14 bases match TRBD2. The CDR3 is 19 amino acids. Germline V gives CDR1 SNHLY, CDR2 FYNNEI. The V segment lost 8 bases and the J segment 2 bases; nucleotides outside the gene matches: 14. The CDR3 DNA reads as TGTGCCAGCGATCGCTTCGGGACTAGCGGGAGCGTCCCCTACAATGAGCAGTTCTTC. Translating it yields CASDRFGTSGSVPYNEQFF.

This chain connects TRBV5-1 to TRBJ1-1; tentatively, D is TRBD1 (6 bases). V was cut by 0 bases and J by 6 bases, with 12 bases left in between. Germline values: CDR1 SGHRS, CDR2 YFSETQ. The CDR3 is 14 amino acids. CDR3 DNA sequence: TGCGCCAGCAGCTTGGGGCCAGGGGCCCCTGAAGCTTTCTTT. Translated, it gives CASSLGPGAPEAFF.

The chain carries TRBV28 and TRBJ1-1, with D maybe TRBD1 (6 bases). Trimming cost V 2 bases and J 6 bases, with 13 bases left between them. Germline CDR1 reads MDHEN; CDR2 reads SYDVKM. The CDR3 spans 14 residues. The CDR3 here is CASSLETGPSEAFF. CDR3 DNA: TGTGCCAGCAGTTTAGAGACAGGCCCCTCTGAAGCTTTCTTT.

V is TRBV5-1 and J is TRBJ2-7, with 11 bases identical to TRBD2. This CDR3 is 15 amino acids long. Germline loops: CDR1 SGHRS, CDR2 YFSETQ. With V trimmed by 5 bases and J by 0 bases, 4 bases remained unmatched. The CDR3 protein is CASRLTSGDSYEQYF. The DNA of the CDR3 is TGCGCCAGCAGACTGACTAGCGGGGACTCCTACGAGCAGTACTTC.

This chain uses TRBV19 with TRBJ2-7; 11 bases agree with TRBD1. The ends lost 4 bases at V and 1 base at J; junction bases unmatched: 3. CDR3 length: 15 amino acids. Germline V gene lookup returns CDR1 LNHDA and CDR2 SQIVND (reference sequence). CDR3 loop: CASSNRDRGSYEQYF. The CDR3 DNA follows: TGTGCCAGTAGTAATAGGGACAGGGGGTCCTACGAGCAGTACTTC.

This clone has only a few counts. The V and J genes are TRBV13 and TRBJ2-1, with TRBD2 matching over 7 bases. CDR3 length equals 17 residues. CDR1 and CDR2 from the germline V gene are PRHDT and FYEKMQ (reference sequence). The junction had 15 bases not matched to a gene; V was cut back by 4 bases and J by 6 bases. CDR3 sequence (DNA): TGTGCCAGCAGCTGGGGGGGGTGGTGGGAGCGGAGCAATGAGCAGTTCTTC. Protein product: CASSWGGWWERSNEQFF.

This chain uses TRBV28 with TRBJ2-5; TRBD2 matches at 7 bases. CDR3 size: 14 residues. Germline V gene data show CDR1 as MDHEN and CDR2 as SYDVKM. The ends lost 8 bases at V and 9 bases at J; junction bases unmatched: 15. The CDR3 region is CASYVGGTDEPQYF. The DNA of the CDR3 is TGTGCCAGCTACGTGGGGGGGACTGACGAGCCCCAGTACTTC.

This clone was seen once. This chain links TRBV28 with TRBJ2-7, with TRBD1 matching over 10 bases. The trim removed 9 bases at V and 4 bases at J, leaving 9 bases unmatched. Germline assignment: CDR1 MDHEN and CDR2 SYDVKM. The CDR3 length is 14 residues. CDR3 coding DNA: TGTGCCAGTATTACCTGGACAGGGGGGTACGAGCAGTACTTC. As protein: CASITWTGGYEQYF.

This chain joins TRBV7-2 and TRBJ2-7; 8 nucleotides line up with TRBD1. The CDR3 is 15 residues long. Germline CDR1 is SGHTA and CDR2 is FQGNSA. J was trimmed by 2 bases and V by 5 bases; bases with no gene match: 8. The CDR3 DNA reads TGTGCCAGCAGCCCCGCAGGGGGCTCGGCCTACGAGCAGTACTTC. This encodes CASSPAGGSAYEQYF. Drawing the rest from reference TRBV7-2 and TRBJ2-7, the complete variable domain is GAGVSQSPSNKVTEKGKDVELRCDPISGHTALYWYRQSLGQGLEFLIYFQGNSAPDKSGLPSDRFSAERTGGSVSTLTIQRTQQEDSAVYLCASSPAGGSAYEQYFGPGTRLTVT.

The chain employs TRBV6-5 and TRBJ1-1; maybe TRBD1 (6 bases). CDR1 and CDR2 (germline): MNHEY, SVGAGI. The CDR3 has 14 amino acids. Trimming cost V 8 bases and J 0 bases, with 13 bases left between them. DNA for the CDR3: TGTGCCAGCCAGAACAGGGAATTGAACACTGAAGCTTTCTTT. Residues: CASQNRELNTEAFF.

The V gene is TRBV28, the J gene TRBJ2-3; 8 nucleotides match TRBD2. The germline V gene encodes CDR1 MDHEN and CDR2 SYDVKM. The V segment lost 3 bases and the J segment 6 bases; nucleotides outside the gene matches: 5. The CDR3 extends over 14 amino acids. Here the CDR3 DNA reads TGTGCCAGCAGTTTTAGCGGGATTGCTGATACGCAGTATTTT. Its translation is CASSFSGIADTQYF.